These 18 T cell receptor beta chains were all obtained from the same sample, sequenced in a study of vaccination and CD4 T cells after COVID-19. An Oncomine TCR Beta short-read assay was used to sequence the DNA from cultured CD4+ T cells. TCRdb itself ran the PCR reads through MiXCR, one entry per CDR3 protein. Found here are some 15,000 distinct CDR3 sequences, approximately 50% of them singletons; the top ten hold approximately 4.6%. The treatment here: roughly 10-day PBMC culture with coronavirus spike peptide pools or control peptides (ViraFEST assay). These TCRs are of unknown antigen specificity. The specimen comprised CD4+ T cells from blood, cultured in vitro, sampled before SARS-CoV-2 vaccination. All receptors derive from a human donor who had recovered from COVID-19.

This chain joins TRBV20-1 and TRBJ1-5, with TRBD1 matching 7 bases. Germline lookup yields CDR1 DFQATT and CDR2 SNEGSKA (reference sequence). V lost 4 bases, J lost 6 bases, and 9 bases stayed unmatched. This CDR3 is 14 amino acids long. CDR3 residues: CSATNTGDAQPQHF. CDR3 DNA sequence: TGCAGTGCTACAAATACAGGGGATGCTCAGCCCCAGCATTTT.

V gene TRBV7-2 combines with J gene TRBJ1-1; no firm D call. The germline V gene encodes CDR1 SGHTA and CDR2 FQGNSA. V lost 7 bases to trimming and J lost 3 bases, with 6 bases between them. There are 11 residues in the CDR3. The CDR3 DNA follows: TGTGCCAGCAACAGTTACACTGAAGCTTTCTTT. Residues: CASNSYTEAFF. Supplemented by reference TRBV7-2 and TRBJ1-1, the full variable domain reads GAGVSQSPSNKVTEKGKDVELRCDPISGHTALYWYRQSLGQGLEFLIYFQGNSAPDKSGLPSDRFSAERTGGSVSTLTIQRTQQEDSAVYLCASNSYTEAFFGQGTRLTVV.

This chain links TRBV20-1 with TRBJ1-6; 8 bases agree with TRBD1. CDR1 and CDR2 from the germline V gene are DFQATT and SNEGSKA (reference sequence). The CDR3 consists of 13 residues. Trimming took 6 bases from V and 7 from J; bases not matched to a gene: 5. The CDR3 loop reads CSARTGINSPLHF. DNA for the CDR3: TGCAGTGCAAGGACAGGGATAAATTCACCCCTCCACTTT.

The chain combines TRBV6-1 with TRBJ1-6; a possible D gene is TRBD1 (6 bases). From germline, CDR1 is MNHNS and CDR2 SASEGT. CDR3 length: 12 residues. V lost 7 bases and J 14 bases, leaving 15 bases between the germline ends. Here the CDR3 DNA reads TGTGCCAGCAACAGACTAGGGGGGACCCTCCACTTT. As protein: CASNRLGGTLHF.

The rearrangement uses TRBV20-1 and TRBJ1-6; D not resolved. The germline V and J ends were trimmed by 3 bases and 9 bases, with 12 bases remaining between them. The CDR3 is 13 amino acids. Germline-derived CDR1 and CDR2 are DFQATT and SNEGSKA (reference sequence). The DNA for the CDR3 is TGCAGTGCTAGTGGGCAGCCTCCTTCACCCCTCCACTTT. Its translation is CSASGQPPSPLHF.

In its sample, this clonotype was seen a few times. The chain recombines TRBV24-1 with TRBJ1-1; 7 nucleotides line up with TRBD1. This CDR3 is built from 13 residues. Per germline, CDR1 KGHDR and CDR2 SFDVKD. The trim removed 7 bases at V and 6 bases at J, leaving 7 bases unmatched. The CDR3 sequence is CATSEQGFSEAFF. CDR3 sequence (DNA): TGTGCCACCAGCGAACAGGGGTTTTCTGAAGCTTTCTTT.

There are a few counts of this clonotype. The CDR3 DNA sequence: TGTGCCAGCAGCTTCGCTTCCCCCCCTGAAGCTTTCTTT. Translation: CASSFASPPEAFF. V gene TRBV7-9 combines with J gene TRBJ1-1; D remains unclear. There are 13 residues in the CDR3. Germline CDR1 SEHNR, CDR2 FQNEAQ (reference sequence). V was clipped by 3 bases and J by 6 bases, with 11 bases between them.

V usage is TRBV6-1 and J usage is TRBJ1-5, with D perhaps TRBD1 (5 bases). The CDR3 consists of 15 residues. V dropped 6 bases and J dropped 11 bases, with 23 bases sitting between them. In germline, CDR1 is MNHNS, CDR2 SASEGT. The CDR3 coding sequence is TGTGCCAGCAGCCCGGGGGGGATTGATCGTAAGGCCCAGCATTTT. Amino acid sequence: CASSPGGIDRKAQHF.

The chain is built from TRBV7-3 and TRBJ2-7, with TRBD2 matching 7 bases. CDR1 SGHTA and CDR2 FQGTGA come from the germline V gene. The CDR3 length is 15 residues. V lost 2 bases, J lost 3 bases, and 7 bases stayed unmatched. The CDR3 is CASSLVPASGYEQYF. The DNA of the CDR3 is TGTGCCAGCAGCTTAGTTCCCGCTAGCGGCTACGAGCAGTACTTC.

A few counts support this clonotype. The V gene is TRBV10-1, the J gene TRBJ2-7; tentative D call: TRBD2 (5 bases). Per the germline V gene, CDR1 is WNHNN and CDR2 is SYGVQD (reference sequence). This CDR3 contains 14 residues. V shed 10 bases and J shed 5 bases, with 21 bases lying between them. This CDR3 is CATVGEGEGHEQYF. CDR3 nucleotide sequence: TGCGCCACCGTTGGAGAGGGAGAGGGCCACGAGCAGTACTTC.

As for this clonotype: A much larger clone sits a single nucleotide away, making a read error possible. This chain uses TRBV28 with TRBJ1-3; the D is unclear. CDR1 MDHEN and CDR2 SYDVKM come from the germline V gene. With 2 bases removed from V and 1 base from J, the gap between germline ends came to 6 bases. The CDR3 runs to 14 residues. The DNA of the CDR3 is TGTGCCAGCAGTTTACTAAAATCTGGAAACACCATATATTTT. Translated, it gives CASSLLKSGNTIYF.

The J gene is TRBJ2-5, the V gene TRBV6-2 or TRBV6-3; the match to TRBD2 covers 7 bases. The CDR3 has 14 amino acids. The trim removed 7 bases at V and 1 base at J, leaving 6 bases unmatched. Germline CDR1 reads MNHEY; CDR2 reads SVGEGT. DNA of the CDR3: TGTGCCAGCAACGGGGGAGGGGCCCAAGAGACCCAGTACTTC. Translating gives CASNGGGAQETQYF.

A few counts support this clonotype. This CDR3 is CASSGLERRDGYTF. DNA for the CDR3: TGTGCCAGCAGCGGCTTAGAAAGGCGGGATGGCTACACCTTC. The chain joins TRBV7-9 to TRBJ1-2; D not certain. The V and J ends lost 5 bases and 6 bases respectively, with 16 bases between them. Germline V gene lookup returns CDR1 SEHNR and CDR2 FQNEAQ (reference sequence). The CDR3 is made up of 14 amino acids.

The rearrangement links TRBV2 to TRBJ1-6; D may be TRBD1 (5 bases). From germline, CDR1 is SNHLY and CDR2 FYNNEI. V was trimmed by 4 bases and J by 13 bases, leaving 14 bases between them. The CDR3 has 13 amino acids. This CDR3 reads CASSGGWGMPLHF. Written as DNA, the CDR3 is TGTGCCAGCAGTGGGGGATGGGGGATGCCCCTCCACTTT.

Here the CDR3 reads CASSELVGKTYGYTF. The CDR3, as DNA: TGTGCCAGCAGTGAACTAGTAGGGAAGACGTATGGCTACACCTTC. The chain links TRBV6-1 to TRBJ1-2; no reliable D call. V lost 2 bases to trimming and J lost 5 bases, with 15 bases between them. The length of the CDR3 is 15 residues. Germline V gene sequence: CDR1 MNHNS, CDR2 SASEGT.

This clonotype was observed a single time. The junction and the germline gene differ at one end; a read error may be behind it. The chain employs TRBV5-3 and TRBJ1-2, with TRBD1 matching over 7 bases. TRBV5-3 is labeled an ORF, and its function is uncertain. The CDR3 totals 14 residues. DNA of the CDR3: TGTGCCAGCAGCTTGGATCAGGGGGTAAAGGGCTACACCTTC. It yields the protein CASSLDQGVKGYTF.

The CDR3 here is CASRRGQGPGNEAFF. The CDR3 DNA reads TGTGCCAGCAGGCGGGGACAGGGTCCAGGTAATGAAGCTTTCTTT. This chain joins TRBV6-1 and TRBJ1-1; TRBD1 agrees at 9 bases. Germline V CDR1 and CDR2: MNHNS, SASEGT. V was pared by 6 bases and J by 7 bases, with 12 bases of the junction left unmatched. The CDR3 runs 15 residues.

The chain is built from TRBV20-1 and TRBJ1-2, with D tentatively TRBD1 (5 bases). V was pared by 3 bases and J by 3 bases, with 11 bases between. CDR1 and CDR2 (germline): DFQATT, SNEGSKA (reference sequence). This CDR3 region has 13 residues. The DNA for the CDR3 is TGCAGTGCTAGGAGCAGGGAGGACTATGGCTACACCTTC. Its protein product is CSARSREDYGYTF.